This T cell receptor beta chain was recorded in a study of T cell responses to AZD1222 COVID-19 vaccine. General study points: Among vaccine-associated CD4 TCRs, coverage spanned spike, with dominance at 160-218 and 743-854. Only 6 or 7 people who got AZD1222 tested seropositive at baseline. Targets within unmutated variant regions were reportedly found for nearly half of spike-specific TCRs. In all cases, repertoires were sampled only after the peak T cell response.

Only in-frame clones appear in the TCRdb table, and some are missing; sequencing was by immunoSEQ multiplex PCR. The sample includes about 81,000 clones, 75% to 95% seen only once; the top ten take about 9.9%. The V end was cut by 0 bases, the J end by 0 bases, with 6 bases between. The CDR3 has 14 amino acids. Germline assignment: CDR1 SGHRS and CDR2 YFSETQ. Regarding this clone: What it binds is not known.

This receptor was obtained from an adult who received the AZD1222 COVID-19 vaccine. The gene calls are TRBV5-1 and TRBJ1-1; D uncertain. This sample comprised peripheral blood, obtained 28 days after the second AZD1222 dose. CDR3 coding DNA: TGCGCCAGCAGCTTGGACATCATGAACACTGAAGCTTTCTTT. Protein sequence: CASSLDIMNTEAFF.